These 32 T cell receptor beta chains were all obtained from the same sample, sequenced in a study of blood T cell repertoires in COVID-19. TCRdb's copy holds only in-frame clones and misses some; the assay was immunoSEQ multiplex PCR. The table has just over 150,000 clones, more than 65% seen once. The sequencing sample was made of peripheral blood. Every receptor here comes from a woman between 45 and 65 years old with acute or convalescent COVID-19.

V and J are TRBV4-3 and TRBJ2-5; 7 nucleotides match TRBD1. CDR1 and CDR2 from the germline V gene are LGHNA and YSLEER. With 0 bases clipped from V and 1 base from J, the junction kept 2 bases outside the gene matches. The CDR3 totals 15 residues. The CDR3 spells CASSQDYRGQETQYF. CDR3 bases: TGCGCCAGCAGCCAAGATTACAGGGGCCAAGAGACCCAGTACTTC.

The J gene is TRBJ2-3, the V gene TRBV5-1; D gene ambiguous. V lost 0 bases, J lost 2 bases, and 28 bases lay in between. CDR3 length equals 21 residues. Germline-derived CDR1 and CDR2 are SGHRS and YFSETQ. In nucleotides, the CDR3 is TGCGCCAGCAGCTTGGGTTTAAGTCAGGCCCGAATTTACCATAACACAGATACGCAGTATTTT. Its translation is CASSLGLSQARIYHNTDTQYF.

CDR3 loop: CASSQVGDFSYEQYF. In DNA, the CDR3 is TGCGCCAGCAGCCAAGTTGGGGACTTCTCCTACGAGCAGTACTTC. The gene calls are TRBV4-3 and TRBJ2-7; perhaps TRBD2 as D (6 bases). The CDR3 length is 15 residues. Trimming left V 1 base short and J 0 bases short, with 10 bases between. Germline V gene lookup returns CDR1 LGHNA and CDR2 YSLEER.

This rearrangement joins TRBV6-4 to TRBJ2-1; 12 positions match TRBD1. The germline CDR1 and CDR2 sequences are MRHNA and SNTAGT. The CDR3 consists of 15 residues. V gave up 4 bases and J gave up 8 bases; unmatched junction bases: 6. CDR3 in amino acids: CASSAGTGGFDEQFF. In DNA, the CDR3 is TGTGCCAGCAGTGCTGGGACAGGGGGCTTTGATGAGCAGTTCTTC.

The chain couples TRBV6-2 or TRBV6-3 to TRBJ1-2; possible D gene TRBD1, 6 bases. The CDR3 extends over 13 amino acids. V lost 5 bases to trimming and J lost 6 bases, with 13 bases between them. CDR1 is MNHEY and CDR2 is SVGEGT in the germline V gene. The CDR3 sequence is CASSPTGANGYTF. In nucleotides, the CDR3 is TGTGCCAGCAGTCCGACAGGAGCCAATGGCTACACCTTC.

The J gene is TRBJ1-2, the V gene TRBV3-1 (or the pseudogene TRBV3-2); D is unclear. Germline values: CDR1 LGHDT, CDR2 YNNKEL (reference sequence). V lost 6 bases, J lost 3 bases, and 17 bases lay in between. CDR3 length: 15 residues. The CDR3 DNA is TGTGCCAGCAGTCAGCGAGGTATTTTGGACTATGGCTACACCTTC. Translation gives CASSQRGILDYGYTF.

The chain links TRBV29-1 to TRBJ2-1; maybe TRBD2 (6 bases). Looked up from germline, CDR1 is SQVTM and CDR2 is ANQGSEA. The CDR3 sequence is 13 residues long. V was cut by 4 bases and J by 4 bases, with 11 bases left in between. DNA for the CDR3: TGCAGCGTTGTTAGCGGCGTTTACAATGAGCAGTTCTTC. Translated, it gives CSVVSGVYNEQFF.

This clone is a singleton in its sample. The rearrangement links TRBV7-9 to TRBJ2-1, with 9 positions matching TRBD1. V shed 5 bases and J 9 bases; nucleotides not matched to a gene: 14. Germline CDR1 SEHNR, CDR2 FQNEAQ (reference sequence). The CDR3 runs 16 residues. CDR3 sequence (DNA): TGTGCCAGCAGCCCATACCTCGGGACAGGGCAGGGTGAGCAGTTCTTC. Protein product: CASSPYLGTGQGEQFF.

About this clone: The sample contains more than one DNA sequence encoding this CDR3. The chain uses TRBV18 and TRBJ2-3; tentative D call: TRBD1 (6 bases). V shed 0 bases and J shed 2 bases, with 12 bases lying between them. Germline-derived CDR1 and CDR2 are KGHSH and LQKENI. The CDR3 is 16 residues long. This CDR3 is CASSPPGGHHTDTQYF. The CDR3 DNA sequence: TGTGCCAGCTCACCACCTGGGGGACACCACACAGATACGCAGTATTTT.

This rearrangement joins TRBV5-1 to TRBJ1-2, with 8 bases that match TRBD1. The CDR3 is made up of 20 amino acids. CDR1 is SGHRS and CDR2 is YFSETQ in the germline V gene. V lost 2 bases to trimming and J lost 6 bases; unmatched junction nucleotides: 24. DNA of the CDR3: TGCGCCAGCAGCTTAAAAGCTCTTAACAGGGGGAGAATCGATTCGGATGGCTACACCTTC. This translates into CASSLKALNRGRIDSDGYTF.

The gene calls are TRBV5-5 and TRBJ1-5; TRBD1 agrees at 7 bases. In germline, CDR1 is SGHKS, CDR2 YYEKEE (reference sequence). V lost 0 bases, J lost 3 bases, and 3 bases stayed unmatched. The CDR3 length is 15 residues. The DNA for the CDR3 is TGTGCCAGCAGCTTGGGGGACAGTGACAATCAGCCCCAGCATTTT. It codes for CASSLGDSDNQPQHF. The whole variable domain, filled in from reference TRBV5-5 and TRBJ1-5, reads DAGVTQSPTHLIKTRGQQVTLRCSPISGHKSVSWYQQVLGQGPQFIFQYYEKEERGRGNFPDRFSARQFPNYSSELNVNALLLGDSALYLCASSLGDSDNQPQHFGDGTRLSIL.

The chain combines TRBV25-1 with TRBJ1-1; TRBD1 aligns across 8 bases. The CDR3 totals 13 residues. J was trimmed by 4 bases and V by 7 bases; bases with no gene match: 5. The germline CDR1 and CDR2 sequences are MGHDK and SYGVNS. DNA of the CDR3: TGTGCCAGCACACCGACAGGGGCCACTGAAGCTTTCTTT. This translates into CASTPTGATEAFF.

The chain has TRBV6-2 or TRBV6-3 and TRBJ1-1; possibly TRBD1 for D (5 bases). Germline V CDR1 and CDR2: MNHEY, SVGEGT. CDR3 length: 13 residues. The germline V and J ends were trimmed by 2 bases and 1 base, with 5 bases remaining between them. The CDR3 sequence is CASSYTGNTEAFF. CDR3 bases: TGTGCCAGCAGTTACACAGGGAACACTGAAGCTTTCTTT.

This clone appeared a single time. This chain uses TRBV4-2 with TRBJ1-4; no reliable D call. This CDR3 has 19 residues. V lost 0 bases and J lost 0, with 17 bases in between. Looked up from germline, CDR1 is LGHNA and CDR2 is YNFKEQ. The CDR3 protein is CASSQDPTSGVATNEKLFF. The DNA for the CDR3 is TGTGCCAGCAGCCAAGACCCGACTTCTGGCGTTGCAACTAATGAAAAACTGTTTTTT.

The V gene is TRBV4-2, the J gene TRBJ2-1, with 7 nucleotides matching TRBD2. V shed 1 base, J shed 4 bases, and the junction held 1 base outside the gene matches. Germline lookup yields CDR1 LGHNA and CDR2 YNFKEQ. The CDR3 extends over 14 amino acids. The CDR3 protein is CASSQVGGYNEQFF. The CDR3 DNA sequence: TGTGCCAGCAGCCAAGTGGGGGGGTACAATGAGCAGTTCTTC.

The genes are TRBV18 and TRBJ1-1; 8 bases agree with TRBD1. Germline CDR1 KGHSH, CDR2 LQKENI. The CDR3 has 16 amino acids. V shed 0 bases and J 5 bases; nucleotides not matched to a gene: 8. For the CDR3, the DNA is TGTGCCAGCTCACCACCCGGACAGGGAGAAGGAACTGAAGCTTTCTTT. Its translation is CASSPPGQGEGTEAFF. Looking up the rest from reference TRBV18 and TRBJ1-1 gives the full variable domain: NAGVMQNPRHLVRRRGQEARLRCSPMKGHSHVYWYRQLPEEGLKFMVYLQKENIIDESGMPKERFSAEFPKEGPSILRIQQVVRGDSAAYFCASSPPGQGEGTEAFFGQGTRLTVV.

The chain has TRBV6-2 or TRBV6-3 and TRBJ1-2; possible D gene TRBD1, 5 bases. The CDR3 consists of 15 residues. Looked up from germline, CDR1 is MNHEY and CDR2 is SVGEGT. Trimming left V 4 bases short and J 3 bases short, with 15 bases between. In DNA form, the CDR3 reads TGTGCCAGCAGTTCCCCGGGTCAGGGTGACTATGGCTACACCTTC. Translating gives CASSSPGQGDYGYTF.

V gene TRBV11-3 combines with J gene TRBJ2-3; a possible D gene is TRBD2 (5 bases). CDR1 SGHNT and CDR2 YENEEA come from the germline V gene. The CDR3 covers 14 residues. V lost 5 bases to trimming and J lost 2 bases, with 11 bases between them. CDR3: CASSVTGNTDTQYF. As DNA, the CDR3 is TGTGCCAGCAGCGTAACGGGGAACACAGATACGCAGTATTTT.

The J gene is TRBJ2-3, the V gene TRBV5-1; 7 bases align to TRBD1. From germline, CDR1 is SGHRS and CDR2 YFSETQ. V lost 0 bases to trimming and J lost 2 bases; unmatched junction nucleotides: 3. The CDR3 runs 15 residues. The CDR3 DNA follows: TGCGCCAGCAGCTTGGGACAGGGACCCACAGATACGCAGTATTTT. This codes for CASSLGQGPTDTQYF.

This chain links TRBV2 with TRBJ1-5, with 8 bases that match TRBD1. The germline CDR1 and CDR2 sequences are SNHLY and FYNNEI. V shed 5 bases, J shed 3 bases, and the junction held 3 bases outside the gene matches. The CDR3 has 14 residues. The CDR3, as DNA: TGTGCCAGCAGTTGGGACAGGCTCAATCAGCCCCAGCATTTT. Translating gives CASSWDRLNQPQHF. Full variable domain (missing parts from reference TRBV2 and TRBJ1-5): EPEVTQTPSHQVTQMGQEVILRCVPISNHLYFYWYRQILGQKVEFLVSFYNNEISEKSEIFDDQFSVERPDGSNFTLKIRSTKLEDSAMYFCASSWDRLNQPQHFGDGTRLSIL.

This rearrangement joins TRBV3-1 (or the pseudogene TRBV3-2) to TRBJ1-1, with 7 bases fitting TRBD1. The germline V gene encodes CDR1 LGHDT and CDR2 YNNKEL (reference sequence). V shed 8 bases, J shed 5 bases, and the junction held 8 bases outside the gene matches. The length of the CDR3 is 13 residues. DNA for the CDR3: TGTGCCAGCCAGACAGGGCGGGGTACTGAAGCTTTCTTT. Protein: CASQTGRGTEAFF.

The rearrangement joins TRBV10-3 to TRBJ1-5; D may be TRBD1 (6 bases). The CDR3 length is 17 residues. V lost 6 bases and J 0 bases, leaving 18 bases between the germline ends. Germline V gives CDR1 ENHRY, CDR2 SYGVKD. The CDR3 DNA reads TGTGCCATCAGGGACAGTCTGTCGGGTTATAGCAATCAGCCCCAGCATTTT. Protein sequence: CAIRDSLSGYSNQPQHF.

This chain connects TRBV19 to TRBJ2-1; TRBD1 aligns across 7 bases. This CDR3 contains 16 residues. Germline CDR1 LNHDA, CDR2 SQIVND (reference sequence). Trimming removed 5 bases from V and 0 bases from J; junction bases left unmatched: 7. CDR3 DNA sequence: TGTGCCAGTAGTCCACTGGACAGGAGCTCCTACAATGAGCAGTTCTTC. Amino acids: CASSPLDRSSYNEQFF.

The chain recombines TRBV19 with TRBJ1-1; maybe TRBD1 (6 bases). CDR1 and CDR2 (germline): LNHDA, SQIVND (reference sequence). CDR3 length: 14 amino acids. V dropped 5 bases and J dropped 5 bases, with 15 bases sitting between them. The CDR3 is CASSLARTATEAFF. CDR3 nucleotides: TGTGCCAGTAGTCTAGCCCGGACAGCTACTGAAGCTTTCTTT.

V usage is TRBV6-5 and J usage is TRBJ1-1; weak D call: TRBD1 (6 bases). Trimming shortened V by 6 bases and J by 3 bases, and 11 bases separated the two germline ends. The CDR3 has 13 residues. Germline loops: CDR1 MNHEY, CDR2 SVGAGI. CDR3 sequence (DNA): TGTGCCAGCAGGTCCCGACAGGACACTGAAGCTTTCTTT. It codes for CASRSRQDTEAFF.

This clone came up a few times. V gene TRBV4-2 combines with J gene TRBJ1-2, with 7 bases lining up with TRBD1. After removal of 4 bases from V and 6 bases from J, the junction contained 5 bases not matched to a gene. The CDR3 contains 13 residues. CDR1 is LGHNA, CDR2 YNFKEQ, per germline. The CDR3 DNA follows: TGTGCCAGCAGCCCATATGGGACAGATGGCTACACCTTC. It codes for CASSPYGTDGYTF.

The chain recombines TRBV6-6 with TRBJ2-7; TRBD2 matches 12 bases. CDR1 and CDR2 (germline): MNHNY, SVGAGI (reference sequence). The CDR3 contains 15 residues. With V trimmed by 6 bases and J by 4 bases, 7 bases remained unmatched. DNA of the CDR3: TGTGCCAGCAGGTCGACTAGCGGGAGTCTGTACGAGCAGTACTTC. This encodes CASRSTSGSLYEQYF.

This clone was seen just once. The chain joins TRBV20-1 to TRBJ1-1; no firm D call. The CDR3 is 15 amino acids. CDR1 DFQATT and CDR2 SNEGSKA come from the germline V gene (reference sequence). V shed 3 bases and J shed 0 bases, with 14 bases lying between them. For the CDR3, the DNA is TGCAGTGCTAGTGCCCAGGATACTTTGAACACTGAAGCTTTCTTT. Translation: CSASAQDTLNTEAFF.

In this sample, this clone turned up once. CDR3 sequence reads: CASGLEQSSPLHF. The CDR3, as DNA: TGTGCTAGTGGTTTGGAACAGAGTTCACCCCTCCACTTT. The chain has TRBV12-5 and TRBJ1-6; D is unresolved. CDR1 is LGHNT, CDR2 FRNRAP, per germline. The CDR3 extends over 13 amino acids. V lost 1 base to trimming and J lost 9 bases, with 7 bases between them.

CDR3 loop: CASSSPSGESHIQYF. As DNA, the CDR3 is TGTGCCAGCAGTTCGCCGTCGGGAGAGTCGCACATTCAGTACTTC. V and J are TRBV6-2 or TRBV6-3 and TRBJ2-4, with D perhaps TRBD2 (6 bases). Trimming left V 4 bases short and J 8 bases short, with 18 bases between. The CDR3 covers 15 residues. Germline V gene lookup returns CDR1 MNHEY and CDR2 SVGEGT.

The chain couples TRBV4-1 to TRBJ1-2, with no clear D. Trimming pared 4 bases from V and 6 bases from J, leaving 18 bases between. Per the germline V gene, CDR1 is MGHRA and CDR2 is YSYEKL. CDR3 length equals 15 residues. The DNA for the CDR3 is TGCGCCAGCAGCCCGCGATTGCTGTCGCCCGATGGCTACACCTTC. Translating it yields CASSPRLLSPDGYTF.

The chain is built from TRBV6-5 and TRBJ1-1; D might be TRBD1 (6 bases). V lost 0 bases and J lost 5, with 10 bases in between. CDR1 is MNHEY and CDR2 is SVGAGI in the germline V gene. This CDR3 contains 14 residues. DNA for the CDR3: TGTGCCAGCAGTTACTCGTACAGGGAGACTGAAGCTTTCTTT. It yields the protein CASSYSYRETEAFF.